These T cell receptor beta chains were read from a single sample in a study of blood T cell repertoires in COVID-19. Data came from immunoSEQ multiplex PCR; TCRdb stores just in-frame clones and leaves some out. Among roughly 120,000 clones listed, roughly 80% were seen once. Sequencing was done on a sample of peripheral blood. These receptors came from a man under 40 with acute or convalescent COVID-19. The CDR3 runs from the conserved cysteine through the conserved F or W. D genes are given only for firm matches. The size of a clone is reported for some rows only, either as once, few or many, or as a class for expanded clones.

clone_size	v_call	d_call	j_call	cdr3_nt	cdr3_aa
NA	TRBV5-4	TRBD2	TRBJ2-3	TGTGCCAGCAGCTTTGGGACTAGCGGGGGGGCCGCCGATACGCAGTATTTT	CASSFGTSGGAADTQYF
NA	TRBV19	TRBD1	TRBJ1-3	TGTGCCACGGTTTCAGGGGGCTCAAGCTCTGGAAACACCATATATTTT	CATVSGGSSSGNTIYF
NA	TRBV4-2	NA	TRBJ1-1	TGTGCCAGCAGCCAAGCTGGGGAGGCTGAAGCTTTCTTT	CASSQAGEAEAFF
NA	TRBV11-2	TRBD1	TRBJ1-6	TGTGCCAGCAGCTTAGACCCGGGACAGATTAATTCACCCCTCCACTTT	CASSLDPGQINSPLHF
NA	TRBV3-1/TRBV3-2	TRBD2	TRBJ2-3	TGTGCCAGCAGCCAGACTAGCGGCTTAAGCACAGATACGCAGTATTTT	CASSQTSGLSTDTQYF
NA	TRBV29-1	TRBD2	TRBJ2-5	TGCAGCGTTGAAAGAGGGGCGGGGGGACCTCAAGAGACCCAGTACTTC	CSVERGAGGPQETQYF
NA	TRBV4-3	NA	TRBJ1-1	TGCGCCAGCAGCCAAGATATAGGGGAAGCCACTGAAGCTTTCTTT	CASSQDIGEATEAFF
NA	TRBV13	TRBD1	TRBJ1-2	TGTGCCAGCAGCCGAGGGACAGGGGTGGACTATGGCTACACCTTC	CASSRGTGVDYGYTF
NA	TRBV5-4	NA	TRBJ1-4	TGTGCCAGCAGCTTGGAGGCAGGGCGAAATGAAAAACTGTTTTTT	CASSLEAGRNEKLFF
NA	TRBV12-5	NA	TRBJ1-1	TGTGCTAGTGGTTTGGTAGGTTTCGGAGGACACACTGAAGCTTTCTTT	CASGLVGFGGHTEAFF
NA	TRBV5-6	NA	TRBJ2-5	TGTGCCAGCAGCTCCTTCCAGAGGATTAAAGAGACCCAGTACTTC	CASSSFQRIKETQYF
NA	TRBV19	NA	TRBJ1-1	TGTGCCAGTAGCCCGGGCTCAGGGTACACTGAAGCTTTCTTT	CASSPGSGYTEAFF
once	TRBV19	TRBD1	TRBJ2-5	TGTGCCAGCCGGGACAGGGTGAAAGAGACCCAGTACTTC	CASRDRVKETQYF
once	TRBV27	TRBD1	TRBJ1-1	TGTGCCAGCAGTTCCGGGACAGGAAACACTGAAGCTTTCTTT	CASSSGTGNTEAFF
NA	TRBV6-2/TRBV6-3	NA	TRBJ2-7	TGTGCCAGCAGTACTCTAGGGGCCGTTGCCTACGAGCAGTACTTC	CASSTLGAVAYEQYF
NA	TRBV7-6	TRBD2	TRBJ2-5	TGTGCCAGCAGCTTAGCGCCTCCCCTAGCGGGAATCCAAGAGACCCAGTACTTC	CASSLAPPLAGIQETQYF
NA	TRBV7-8	NA	TRBJ2-1	TGTGCCAGCAGCTTTCGGGAGGCCCGACAGGAAGAGCAGTTCTTC	CASSFREARQEEQFF
NA	TRBV7-9	NA	TRBJ1-1	TGTGCCAGCAGCTTAGTTCTCCTCGGGGAAGCTTTCTTT	CASSLVLLGEAFF
NA	TRBV4-3	NA	TRBJ2-2	TGCGCCAGCAGCCCCGACCGGGGGTTCACCGGGGAGCTGTTTTTT	CASSPDRGFTGELFF
NA	TRBV5-5	NA	TRBJ2-5	TGTGCCAGCAGCCCGCGACTAGAACAAGAGACCCAGTACTTC	CASSPRLEQETQYF
NA	TRBV14	TRBD2	TRBJ2-7	TGTGCCAGCAGCCACGGCGGGGGGACCTACGAGCAGTACTTC	CASSHGGGTYEQYF
NA	TRBV7-6	NA	TRBJ2-5	TGTGCCAGCAGCTTAGATTTCGGGGAGGCGGAGACCCAGTACTTC	CASSLDFGEAETQYF
NA	TRBV2	NA	TRBJ2-7	TGTGCCAGCAGTGTGGAGGGGGGGCTCTACGAGCAGTACTTC	CASSVEGGLYEQYF
few	TRBV12-3/TRBV12-4	NA	TRBJ1-5	TGTGCCAGCAGTTTTATGGGAGATCAGCCCCAGCATTTT	CASSFMGDQPQHF
once	TRBV3-1/TRBV3-2	TRBD2	TRBJ2-5	TGTGCCAGCAGCCAAGATGCTAGCGGAACCCAAGAGACCCAGTACTTC	CASSQDASGTQETQYF
NA	TRBV30	NA	TRBJ1-3	TGTGCCTGGAGTCCTTCGGTGGTCTCTGGAAACACCATATATTTT	CAWSPSVVSGNTIYF
NA	TRBV7-2	TRBD1	TRBJ1-3	TGTGCCAGCAGCAACGCAGGGGGTAGTGGAAACACCATATATTTT	CASSNAGGSGNTIYF
NA	TRBV5-4	TRBD1	TRBJ2-7	TGTGCCAGCAGCTATGGACAGGGCTACGAGCAGTACTTC	CASSYGQGYEQYF
many	TRBV19	NA	TRBJ2-2	TGTGCCAGTAGTTTCGAAACAAACACCGGGGAGCTGTTTTTT	CASSFETNTGELFF
NA	TRBV5-4	TRBD1	TRBJ1-6	TGTGCCAGCAGCTTGGACAGGGGAAATTCACCCCTCCACTTT	CASSLDRGNSPLHF
once	TRBV6-5	NA	TRBJ2-3	TGTGCCAGCAGTTCCCCGAGGGGCACAGATACGCAGTATTTT	CASSSPRGTDTQYF
few	TRBV10-3	TRBD1	TRBJ2-7	TGTGCCATCGGCGGGACAGGGAGCTCCTACGAGCAGTACTTC	CAIGGTGSSYEQYF
few	TRBV9	TRBD2	TRBJ2-1	TGTGCCAGCAGCGTAGGGGGGGCTAGCGGGGCTGCCCTACCCCCATACAATGAGCAGTTCTTC	CASSVGGASGAALPPYNEQFF
NA	TRBV5-1	TRBD1	TRBJ1-2	TGCGCCAGCAGCATCGGGAACCGGGACAGTTTCTATGGCTACACCTTC	CASSIGNRDSFYGYTF
NA	TRBV21-1	NA	TRBJ1-3	TGTGCCAGCAGCATCGCGAGGGGACAGCAACCAACTGGAAACACCATATATTTT	CASSIARGQQPTGNTIYF
NA	TRBV4-1	NA	TRBJ1-1	TGCGCCAGCAGCCAAGAGAGACAGCTGAACACTGAAGCTTTCTTT	CASSQERQLNTEAFF
NA	TRBV4-1	TRBD2	TRBJ2-5	TGCGCCAGCAGCCTAGCGGGAGGGCCGAAGACCCAGTACTTC	CASSLAGGPKTQYF
NA	TRBV9	TRBD2	TRBJ2-7	TGTGCCAGCAGCGTAGGGACTAGCGGGGAGGAGCAGTACTTC	CASSVGTSGEEQYF
few	TRBV10-3	NA	TRBJ1-2	TGTGCCATCGGGAGGGAAAGTAACTATGGCTACACCTTC	CAIGRESNYGYTF
NA	TRBV3-1/TRBV3-2	TRBD1	TRBJ1-5	TGTGCCAGCAGCCAAGGGACAGGGGGCGGCAATCAGCCCCAGCATTTT	CASSQGTGGGNQPQHF
NA	TRBV12-3/TRBV12-4	NA	TRBJ2-1	TGTGCCAGCAGTTTAATACAGTACAATGAGCAGTTCTTC	CASSLIQYNEQFF
NA	TRBV5-6	NA	TRBJ2-1	TGTGCCAGCAGCTTGGTGATTCGGCAGGGTCTCCATGAGCAGTTCTTC	CASSLVIRQGLHEQFF
NA	TRBV20-1	TRBD2	TRBJ2-1	TGCAGTGCTAGTGGCCTAGCGGGTTACAATGAGCAGTTCTTC	CSASGLAGYNEQFF
NA	TRBV29-1	NA	TRBJ1-4	TGCAGCGTGTCACAGGGAACTAATGAAAAACTGTTTTTT	CSVSQGTNEKLFF
NA	TRBV7-2	NA	TRBJ1-1	TGTGCCAGCAGCCCCCGCCCGTGGAGCACTGAAGCTTTCTTT	CASSPRPWSTEAFF
NA	TRBV11-3	TRBD2	TRBJ2-5	TGTGCCAGCAGCATTAGCGGGACTAGCGGCCCCCGGGAGACCCAGTACTTC	CASSISGTSGPRETQYF
NA	TRBV4-3	TRBD2	TRBJ2-3	TGCGCCAGCAGGGCGGGGAGGGCAGATACGCAGTATTTT	CASRAGRADTQYF
NA	TRBV7-8	TRBD2	TRBJ2-2	TGTGCCAGCAGCTTAGTTGCGGGGGGGAACACCGGGGAGCTGTTTTTT	CASSLVAGGNTGELFF
NA	TRBV7-3	TRBD2	TRBJ2-1	TGTGCCAGCAGCCGCACGGGAGGATTGTACAATGAGCAGTTCTTC	CASSRTGGLYNEQFF
NA	TRBV19	TRBD1	TRBJ1-5	TGTGCCAGTAGGCCCGACAGGGGACGGCAGCCCCAGCATTTT	CASRPDRGRQPQHF
few	TRBV30	NA	TRBJ1-1	TGTGCCTGGACCCCGTTGGGGGCTGAGAACACTGAAGCTTTCTTT	CAWTPLGAENTEAFF
NA	TRBV10-3	NA	TRBJ1-4	TGTGCCATCCGGTCAGGGCAGAATGAAAAACTGTTTTTT	CAIRSGQNEKLFF
NA	TRBV12-3/TRBV12-4	TRBD1	TRBJ1-5	TGTGCCAGCAGAACCGGGACAGGGGCCGTTTTT	CASRTGTGAVF
NA	TRBV7-8	NA	TRBJ2-3	TGTGCCAGCAGCTTAGAGCGGTATACGCAGTATTTT	CASSLERYTQYF
NA	TRBV1	NA	TRBJ1-2	TGCACCACGGGGGGGAACACCTTC	CTTGGNTF
NA	TRBV5-8	NA	TRBJ2-1	TGTGCCAGCAGCCCACAGTACAATGAGCAGTTCTTC	CASSPQYNEQFF
NA	TRBV29-1	NA	TRBJ2-2	TGCAGCGTCGACATGGGGGCGGGCGGGGAGCTGTTTTTT	CSVDMGAGGELFF